A selection of T cell receptor beta chains follows, all from one sample in a study of cytomegalovirus exposure and HLA in healthy donors. Assay: immunoSEQ multiplex PCR; the TCRdb copy retains only in-frame clones and omits some. The repertoire has 110,000 or so clones, about 8.6% of them found once; the top ten carry about 6%. The sequencing input was PBMCs. The receptors here all came from a middle-aged woman in good health and CMV-seropositive. Both conserved end residues are part of each CDR3. The order of the fields is V gene, D gene, J gene, clone size, CDR3 DNA, CDR3 protein. D genes are given only for firm matches. Rows may omit the clone size; those that give it use once, few, many or a size class.

TRBV19	NA	TRBJ1-1	few	TGTGCCAGTAGTATAGAAGGGGCAGCACGGAACACTGAAGCTTTCTTT	CASSIEGAARNTEAFF
TRBV28	NA	TRBJ1-1	few	TGTGCCGCACAGGGAAACACTGAAGCTTTCTTT	CAAQGNTEAFF
TRBV9	NA	TRBJ2-7	few	TGTGCCAGCAGCCCCCCCCGGGACTACGAGCAGTACTTC	CASSPPRDYEQYF
TRBV7-9	NA	TRBJ1-3	few	TGTGCCAGCAGCTTAGGCCCGGTGTCCCGCTCTGGAAACACCATATATTTT	CASSLGPVSRSGNTIYF
TRBV5-6	TRBD1	TRBJ1-4	few	TGTGCCAGCAGCTTCCTGACAGGGACTGAAAAACTGTTTTTT	CASSFLTGTEKLFF
TRBV18	NA	TRBJ1-1	few	TGTGCCAGCTCACTCAGGGTGAACACTGAAGCTTTCTTT	CASSLRVNTEAFF
TRBV19	NA	TRBJ1-1	few	TGTGCCAGTAGTATAGGGCCGGGGTTGAGCACTGAAGCTTTCTTT	CASSIGPGLSTEAFF
TRBV19	TRBD1	TRBJ2-7	NA	TGTGCCAGCTCCGGGACAGGGGCTAGTTACGAGCAGTACTTC	CASSGTGASYEQYF
TRBV6-5	NA	TRBJ1-3	NA	TGTGCCAGCAGTTATGATAGGGGCAGGGGAAACACCATATATTTT	CASSYDRGRGNTIYF
TRBV9	TRBD2	TRBJ2-3	NA	TGTGCCAGCAGCTCTAGCGGGGGGGCGACAGATACGCAGTATTTT	CASSSSGGATDTQYF
TRBV19	TRBD1	TRBJ2-7	NA	TGTGCCAGTAGCCGACCTTCGGACAGGGGGCTCGAGCAGTACTTC	CASSRPSDRGLEQYF
TRBV18	NA	TRBJ2-1	NA	TGTGCCAGCTCACCAGAATTGGCGGGCAGGGGCGGCGATGAGCAGTTCTTC	CASSPELAGRGGDEQFF
TRBV10-2	TRBD2	TRBJ2-5	NA	TGCGCCAGCAGTGCTTCGGGGGGGCCCGGTGAGACCCAGTACTTC	CASSASGGPGETQYF
TRBV2	NA	TRBJ1-1	NA	TGTGCCAGCAGTGAGACGGGGGGCACTGAAGCTTTCTTT	CASSETGGTEAFF
TRBV30	TRBD1	TRBJ1-4	NA	TGTGCCTGGAGGGGAGGACAGGGAGGAGAAAAACTGTTTTTT	CAWRGGQGGEKLFF
TRBV27	TRBD1	TRBJ2-1	NA	TGTGCCAGCAGTTTGACAGGGGTCTACAATGAGCAGTTCTTC	CASSLTGVYNEQFF
TRBV7-9	NA	TRBJ1-1	medium-sized	TGTGCCAGCAGCTCGACTGGCATGAACACTGAAGCTTTCTTT	CASSSTGMNTEAFF
TRBV7-9	TRBD2	TRBJ2-2	NA	TGTGCCAGCAGCCCTAGCGGGGGAGCCACCGGGGAGCTGTTTTTT	CASSPSGGATGELFF
TRBV30	TRBD1	TRBJ1-5	few	TGTGCCTACTCGGACAGGGAGGATCAGCCCCAGCATTTT	CAYSDREDQPQHF
TRBV15	TRBD1	TRBJ1-1	NA	TGTGCCACCAGCTGGGACAGGGAGCCCACTGAAGCTTTCTTT	CATSWDREPTEAFF
TRBV30	NA	TRBJ1-6	NA	TGTGCCTGGAGTACAACCGGGTCAAACCCCAATTCACCCCTCCACTTT	CAWSTTGSNPNSPLHF
TRBV5-1	NA	TRBJ2-2	few	TGCGCCAGCAGCTTGGGACAGACGAACACCGGGGAGCTGTTTTTT	CASSLGQTNTGELFF
TRBV5-1	NA	TRBJ2-2	NA	TGCGCCAGCAGCCCCGGGAAAAAGAACACCGGGGAGCTGTTTTTT	CASSPGKKNTGELFF
TRBV28	TRBD1	TRBJ2-7	few	TGTGCCAGCAGAGCAGGGGGCTACTACGAGCAGTACTTC	CASRAGGYYEQYF
TRBV4-2	NA	TRBJ2-7	NA	TGTGCCAGCAGCCAAGGCAGCTCCTACGAGCAGTACTTC	CASSQGSSYEQYF
TRBV6-4	TRBD1	TRBJ1-6	NA	TGTGCCAGCAGTGAAGAATATGCCAGGGGGAATTCACCCCTCCACTTT	CASSEEYARGNSPLHF
TRBV6-5	NA	TRBJ1-1	few	TGTGCCAGCAGCCGGGGACTGCACACTGAAGCTTTCTTT	CASSRGLHTEAFF
TRBV5-4	NA	TRBJ1-1	NA	TGTGCCAGCAGCTTGGGGGCCCGGGGGAACACTGAAGCTTTCTTT	CASSLGARGNTEAFF
TRBV19	NA	TRBJ1-5	NA	TGTGCCAGTAGTATCTCGAGTTGGAATCAGCCCCAGCATTTT	CASSISSWNQPQHF
TRBV7-9	TRBD1	TRBJ2-7	NA	TGTGCCAGCAGCGCAGACAGGGTATCCTACGAGCAGTACTTC	CASSADRVSYEQYF
TRBV5-4	TRBD1	TRBJ1-3	NA	TGTGCCAGCAGCCGACAGGGTATACTCGGAAACACCATATATTTT	CASSRQGILGNTIYF
TRBV4-1	NA	TRBJ1-5	NA	TGCGCCAGCAGCCAGAAAGCTACGACAGGCAATCAGCCCCAGCATTTT	CASSQKATTGNQPQHF
TRBV19	NA	TRBJ2-7	once	TGTGCCAGTAGCCAAGAGAGGGGGGGGCGCTACGAGCAGTACTTC	CASSQERGGRYEQYF
TRBV5-6	TRBD1	TRBJ1-3	NA	TGTGCCAGCAGCTTGGGGACAGGGACATCTGGAAACACCATATATTTC	CASSLGTGTSGNTIYF
TRBV19	TRBD2	TRBJ2-7	NA	TGTGCCAGTACCGGGGGGAGCTCCTACGAGCAGTACTTC	CASTGGSSYEQYF
TRBV27	TRBD2	TRBJ2-5	NA	TGTGCCAGCAGTTTATCGATGGGGGGGGAGACCCAGTACTTC	CASSLSMGGETQYF
TRBV14	TRBD1	TRBJ1-1	NA	TGTGCCAGCAGCGAAGAAATATACAGGGGATCGGGATCGGGGAGAACTGAAGCTTTCTTT	CASSEEIYRGSGSGRTEAFF
TRBV10-2	TRBD2	TRBJ2-1	NA	TGCGCCAGCGAGGGGGGCGGGGCGGGGGGTAACTACAATGAGCAGTTCTTC	CASEGGGAGGNYNEQFF
TRBV28	TRBD1	TRBJ2-1	NA	TGTGCCAGCAGTTTATTTCGACAGGGTCCCTACAATGAGCAGTTCTTC	CASSLFRQGPYNEQFF
TRBV29-1	TRBD1	TRBJ2-1	NA	TGCAGCGTGCCGACAGGGTACAATGAGCAGTTCTTC	CSVPTGYNEQFF
TRBV5-4	TRBD1	TRBJ1-1	NA	TGTGCCAGCAGGGGGCCGGGACAGGGGAGGAACACTGAAGCTTTCTTT	CASRGPGQGRNTEAFF
TRBV27	NA	TRBJ2-3	NA	TGTGCCAGCGTGGACTTAAATACGCAGTATTTT	CASVDLNTQYF
TRBV5-1	TRBD1	TRBJ1-2	few	TGCGCCAGCAGCAGAGGACAGGGAGGCGGGTATGGCTACACCTTC	CASSRGQGGGYGYTF
TRBV7-6	TRBD1	TRBJ2-3	NA	TGTGCCAGCAGTTCACGGCGAGGACAGGGCACAGGTACGCAGTATTTT	CASSSRRGQGTGTQYF
TRBV11-2	NA	TRBJ1-2	few	TGTGCCAGCAGCCCAGACATTCTCTATGGCTACACCTTC	CASSPDILYGYTF
TRBV5-1	TRBD1	TRBJ2-3	NA	TGCGCCAGCAGCCGGGGGACAGGGGACCCAGATACGCAGTATTTT	CASSRGTGDPDTQYF
TRBV5-1	NA	TRBJ2-5	few	TGCGCCAGCGCCCCCACAGGGCCCCCCGGGGAGACCCAGTACTTC	CASAPTGPPGETQYF
TRBV6-1	TRBD1	TRBJ2-7	few	TGTGCCAGCAGTGGAACGGGACAGGGTCCCTACGAGCAGTACTTC	CASSGTGQGPYEQYF
TRBV4-1	TRBD2	TRBJ2-1	NA	TGCGCCAGCAGCCAAGCCCGACTAGCGGGGGACTACAATGAGCAGTTCTTC	CASSQARLAGDYNEQFF
TRBV6-5	NA	TRBJ1-2	few	TGTGCCAGCAGTTATACGAGGAGTGTGGGCTATGGCTACACCTTC	CASSYTRSVGYGYTF
TRBV25-1	NA	TRBJ2-3	few	TGTGCCAGCAGTGAATCTGGCGGTAGCACAGATACGCAGTATTTT	CASSESGGSTDTQYF
TRBV27	TRBD1	TRBJ1-1	few	TGTGCCACTCTGTCTGCCGAGACAGGGGGAGCTTTCTTT	CATLSAETGGAFF
TRBV7-6	NA	TRBJ1-1	NA	TGTGCCAGCAGCTTAGCCACGGTATCGAACACTGAAGCTTTCTTT	CASSLATVSNTEAFF